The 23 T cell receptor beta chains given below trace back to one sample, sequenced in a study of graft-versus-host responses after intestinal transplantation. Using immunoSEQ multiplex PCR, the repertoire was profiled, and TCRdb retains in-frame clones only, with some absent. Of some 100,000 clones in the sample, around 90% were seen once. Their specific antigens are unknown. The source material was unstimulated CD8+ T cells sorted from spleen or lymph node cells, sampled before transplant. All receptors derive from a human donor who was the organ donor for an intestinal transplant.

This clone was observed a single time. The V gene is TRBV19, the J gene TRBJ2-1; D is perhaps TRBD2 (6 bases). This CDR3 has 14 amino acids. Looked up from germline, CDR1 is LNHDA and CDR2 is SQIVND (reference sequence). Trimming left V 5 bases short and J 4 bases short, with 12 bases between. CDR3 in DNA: TGTGCCAGTAGTGTCGCTAGCGAATACAATGAGCAGTTCTTC. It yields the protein CASSVASEYNEQFF. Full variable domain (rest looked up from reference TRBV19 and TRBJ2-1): DGGITQSPKYLFRKEGQNVTLSCEQNLNHDAMYWYRQDPGQGLRLIYYSQIVNDFQKGDIAEGYSVSREKKESFPLTVTSAQKNPTAFYLCASSVASEYNEQFFGPGTRLTVL.

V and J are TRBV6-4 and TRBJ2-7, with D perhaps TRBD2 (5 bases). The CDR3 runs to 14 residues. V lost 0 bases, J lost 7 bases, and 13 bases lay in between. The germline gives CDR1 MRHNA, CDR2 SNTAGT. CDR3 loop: CASSDSPGIGEQYF. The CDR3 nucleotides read TGTGCCAGCAGTGACTCGCCCGGGATAGGGGAGCAGTACTTC.

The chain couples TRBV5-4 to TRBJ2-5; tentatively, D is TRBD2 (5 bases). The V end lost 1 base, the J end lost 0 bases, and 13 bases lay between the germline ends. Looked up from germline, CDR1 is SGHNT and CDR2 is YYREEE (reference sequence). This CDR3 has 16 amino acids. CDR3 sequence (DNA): TGTGCCAGCAGCTTGAGGCGGGCCGTGTACCAAGAGACCCAGTACTTC. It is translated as CASSLRRAVYQETQYF.

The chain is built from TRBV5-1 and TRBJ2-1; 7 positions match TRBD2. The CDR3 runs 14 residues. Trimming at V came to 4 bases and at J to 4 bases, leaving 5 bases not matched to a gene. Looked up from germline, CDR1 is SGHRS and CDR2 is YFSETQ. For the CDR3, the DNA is TGCGCCAGCAGCCCGACTAGCCCTTACAATGAGCAGTTCTTC. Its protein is CASSPTSPYNEQFF.

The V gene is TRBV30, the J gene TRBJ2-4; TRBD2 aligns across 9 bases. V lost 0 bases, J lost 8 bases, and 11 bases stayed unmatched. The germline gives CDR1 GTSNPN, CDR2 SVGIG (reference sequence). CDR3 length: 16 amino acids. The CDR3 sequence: CAWSVRGGGRVDIQYF. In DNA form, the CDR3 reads TGTGCCTGGAGTGTACGGGGAGGCGGGAGGGTAGACATTCAGTACTTC. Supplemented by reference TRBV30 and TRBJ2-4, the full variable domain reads SQTIHQWPATLVQPVGSPLSLECTVEGTSNPNLYWYRQAAGRGLQLLFYSVGIGQISSEVPQNLSASRPQDRQFILSSKKLLLSDSGFYLCAWSVRGGGRVDIQYFGAGTRLSVL.

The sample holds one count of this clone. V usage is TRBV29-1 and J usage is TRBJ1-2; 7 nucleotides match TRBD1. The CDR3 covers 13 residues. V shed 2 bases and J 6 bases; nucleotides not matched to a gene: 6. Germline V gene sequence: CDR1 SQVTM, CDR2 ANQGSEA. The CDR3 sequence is CSVELGTAHGYTF. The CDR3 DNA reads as TGCAGCGTTGAATTAGGGACAGCACATGGCTACACCTTC. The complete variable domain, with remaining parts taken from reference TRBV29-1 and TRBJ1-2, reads SAVISQKPSRDICQRGTSLTIQCQVDSQVTMMFWYRQQPGQSLTLIATANQGSEATYESGFVIDKFPISRPNLTFSTLTVSNMSPEDSSIYLCSVELGTAHGYTFGSGTRLTVV.

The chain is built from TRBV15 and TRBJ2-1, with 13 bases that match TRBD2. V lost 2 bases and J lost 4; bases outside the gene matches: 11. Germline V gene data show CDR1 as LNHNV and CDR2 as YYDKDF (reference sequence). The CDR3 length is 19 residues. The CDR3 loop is CATSRPPLGTSGIYNEQFF. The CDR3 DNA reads TGTGCCACCAGCAGACCACCGCTAGGGACTAGCGGGATATACAATGAGCAGTTCTTC.

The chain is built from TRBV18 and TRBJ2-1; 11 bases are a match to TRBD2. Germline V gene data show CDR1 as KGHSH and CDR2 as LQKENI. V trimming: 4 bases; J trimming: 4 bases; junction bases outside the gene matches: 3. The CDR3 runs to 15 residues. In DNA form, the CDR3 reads TGTGCCAGCTCACAAACTAGCGGGAGTTACAATGAGCAGTTCTTC. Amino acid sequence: CASSQTSGSYNEQFF.

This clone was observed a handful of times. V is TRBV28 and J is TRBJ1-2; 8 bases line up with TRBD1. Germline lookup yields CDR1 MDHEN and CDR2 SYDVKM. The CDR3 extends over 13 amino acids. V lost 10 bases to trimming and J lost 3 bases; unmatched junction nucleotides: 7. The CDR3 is CATKTGEDYGYTF. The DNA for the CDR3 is TGTGCCACTAAGACAGGGGAGGACTATGGCTACACCTTC.

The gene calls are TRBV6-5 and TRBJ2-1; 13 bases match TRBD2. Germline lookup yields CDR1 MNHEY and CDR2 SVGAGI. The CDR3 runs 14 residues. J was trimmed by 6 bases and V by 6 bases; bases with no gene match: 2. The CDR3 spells CASRRTSGSNEQFF. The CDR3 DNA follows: TGTGCCAGCAGGAGGACTAGCGGGAGCAATGAGCAGTTCTTC.

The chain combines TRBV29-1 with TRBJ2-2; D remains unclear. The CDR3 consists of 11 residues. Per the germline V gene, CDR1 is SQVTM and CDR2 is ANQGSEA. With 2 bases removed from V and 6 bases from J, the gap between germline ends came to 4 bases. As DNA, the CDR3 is TGCAGCGTTGAACTTTCCGGGGAGCTGTTTTTT. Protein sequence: CSVELSGELFF.

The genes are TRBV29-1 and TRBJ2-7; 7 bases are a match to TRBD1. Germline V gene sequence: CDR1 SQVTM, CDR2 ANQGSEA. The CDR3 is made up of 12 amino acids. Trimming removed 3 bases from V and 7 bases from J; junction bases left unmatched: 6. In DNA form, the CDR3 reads TGCAGCGTTGAGGGTGACAGGGCTGAGCAGTACTTC. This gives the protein CSVEGDRAEQYF.

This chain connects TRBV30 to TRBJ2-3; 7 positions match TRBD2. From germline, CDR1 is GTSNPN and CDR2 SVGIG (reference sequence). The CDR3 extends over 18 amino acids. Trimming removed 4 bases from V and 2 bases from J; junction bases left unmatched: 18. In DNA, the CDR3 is TGTGCCTGGATTGTCTATCAGGGAGGGGACCACCTCACAGATACGCAGTATTTT. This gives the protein CAWIVYQGGDHLTDTQYF.

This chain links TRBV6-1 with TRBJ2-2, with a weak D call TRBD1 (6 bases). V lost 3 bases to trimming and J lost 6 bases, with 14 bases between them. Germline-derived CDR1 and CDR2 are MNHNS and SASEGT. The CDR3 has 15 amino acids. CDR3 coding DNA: TGTGCCAGCAGTGACCGCGCCGAGGGGGCCGGGGAGCTGTTTTTT. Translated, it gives CASSDRAEGAGELFF.

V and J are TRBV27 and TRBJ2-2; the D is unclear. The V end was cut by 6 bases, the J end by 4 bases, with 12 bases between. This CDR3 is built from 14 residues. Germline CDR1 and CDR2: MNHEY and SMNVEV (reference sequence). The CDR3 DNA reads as TGTGCCAGCAGCCGCGCGGTGGGCACCGGGGAGCTGTTTTTT. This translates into CASSRAVGTGELFF.

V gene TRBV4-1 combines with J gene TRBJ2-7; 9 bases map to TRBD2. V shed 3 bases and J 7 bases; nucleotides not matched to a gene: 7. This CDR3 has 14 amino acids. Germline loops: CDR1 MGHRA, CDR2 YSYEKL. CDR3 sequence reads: CASSHIAGEGEQYF. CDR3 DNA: TGCGCCAGCAGCCATATAGCGGGAGAGGGGGAGCAGTACTTC.

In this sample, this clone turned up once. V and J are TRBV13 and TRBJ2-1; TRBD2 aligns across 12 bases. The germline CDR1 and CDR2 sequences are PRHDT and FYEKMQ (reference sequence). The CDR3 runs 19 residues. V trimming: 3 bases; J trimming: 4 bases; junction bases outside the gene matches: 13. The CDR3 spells CASSFPGLAGGGDYNEQFF. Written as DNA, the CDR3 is TGTGCCAGCAGCTTCCCGGGACTAGCGGGTGGGGGGGATTACAATGAGCAGTTCTTC.

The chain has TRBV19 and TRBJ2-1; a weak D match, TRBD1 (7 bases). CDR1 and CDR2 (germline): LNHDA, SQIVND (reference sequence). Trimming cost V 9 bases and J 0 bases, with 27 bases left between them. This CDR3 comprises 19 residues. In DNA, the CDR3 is TGTGCCAGGGTTAAGGAGACAGGGACTTCCAATGGCTCCTACAATGAGCAGTTCTTC. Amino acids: CARVKETGTSNGSYNEQFF.

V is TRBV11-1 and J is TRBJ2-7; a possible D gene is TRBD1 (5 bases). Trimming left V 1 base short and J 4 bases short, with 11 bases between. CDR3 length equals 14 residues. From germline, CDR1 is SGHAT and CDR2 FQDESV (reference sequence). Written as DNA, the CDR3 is TGTGCCAGCAGCTTAGGGACACTTCAATACGAGCAGTACTTC. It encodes CASSLGTLQYEQYF. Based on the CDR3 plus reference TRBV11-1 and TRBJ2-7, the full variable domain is EAEVAQSPRYKITEKSQAVAFWCDPISGHATLYWYRQILGQGPELLVQFQDESVVDDSQLPKDRFSAERLKGVDSTLKIQPAELGDSAMYLCASSLGTLQYEQYFGPGTRLTVT.

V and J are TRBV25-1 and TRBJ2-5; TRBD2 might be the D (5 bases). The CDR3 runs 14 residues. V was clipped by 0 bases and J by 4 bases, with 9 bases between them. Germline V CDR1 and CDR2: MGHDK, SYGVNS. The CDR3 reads CASSEYRAGETQYF. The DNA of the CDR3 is TGTGCCAGCAGTGAATATCGGGCGGGAGAGACCCAGTACTTC.

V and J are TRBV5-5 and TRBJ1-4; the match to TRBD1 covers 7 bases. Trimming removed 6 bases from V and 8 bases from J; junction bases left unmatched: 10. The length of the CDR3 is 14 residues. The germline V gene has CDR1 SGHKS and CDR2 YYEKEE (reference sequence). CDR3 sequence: CASTGGTVWEKLFF. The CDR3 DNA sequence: TGTGCCAGCACCGGTGGGACAGTCTGGGAAAAACTGTTTTTT.

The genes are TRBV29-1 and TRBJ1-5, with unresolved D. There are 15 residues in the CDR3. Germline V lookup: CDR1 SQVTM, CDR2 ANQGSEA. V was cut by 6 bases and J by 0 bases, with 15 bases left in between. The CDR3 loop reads CSVDSRIYSNQPQHF. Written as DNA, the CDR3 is TGCAGCGTCGACTCTAGGATTTATAGCAATCAGCCCCAGCATTTT. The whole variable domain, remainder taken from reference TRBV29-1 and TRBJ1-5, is SAVISQKPSRDICQRGTSLTIQCQVDSQVTMMFWYRQQPGQSLTLIATANQGSEATYESGFVIDKFPISRPNLTFSTLTVSNMSPEDSSIYLCSVDSRIYSNQPQHFGDGTRLSIL.

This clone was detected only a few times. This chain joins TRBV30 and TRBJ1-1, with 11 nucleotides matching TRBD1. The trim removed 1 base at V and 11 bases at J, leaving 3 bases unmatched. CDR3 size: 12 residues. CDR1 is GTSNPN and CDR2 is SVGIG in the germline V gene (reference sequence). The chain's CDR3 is CAWSGGQGEAFF. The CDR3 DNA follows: TGTGCCTGGAGTGGGGGACAGGGGGAGGCTTTCTTT.